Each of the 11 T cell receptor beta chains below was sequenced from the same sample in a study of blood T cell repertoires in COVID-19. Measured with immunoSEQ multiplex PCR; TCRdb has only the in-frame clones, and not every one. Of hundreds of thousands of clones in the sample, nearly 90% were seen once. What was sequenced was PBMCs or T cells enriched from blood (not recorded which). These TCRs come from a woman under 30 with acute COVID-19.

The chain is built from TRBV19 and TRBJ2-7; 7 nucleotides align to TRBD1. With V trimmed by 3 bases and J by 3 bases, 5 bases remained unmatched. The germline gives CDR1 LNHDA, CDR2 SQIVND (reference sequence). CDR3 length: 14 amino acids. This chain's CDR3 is CASSIDRVGYEQYF. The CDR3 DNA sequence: TGTGCCAGTAGTATCGACAGGGTGGGCTACGAGCAGTACTTC.

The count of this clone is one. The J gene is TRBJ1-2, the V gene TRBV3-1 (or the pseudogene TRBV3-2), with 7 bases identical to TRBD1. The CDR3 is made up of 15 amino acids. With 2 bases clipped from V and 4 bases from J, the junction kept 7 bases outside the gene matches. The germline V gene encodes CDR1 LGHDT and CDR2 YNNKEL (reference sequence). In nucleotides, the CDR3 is TGTGCCAGCAGCCAACCGGACAGGCCGCCCTATGGCTACACCTTC. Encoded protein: CASSQPDRPPYGYTF.

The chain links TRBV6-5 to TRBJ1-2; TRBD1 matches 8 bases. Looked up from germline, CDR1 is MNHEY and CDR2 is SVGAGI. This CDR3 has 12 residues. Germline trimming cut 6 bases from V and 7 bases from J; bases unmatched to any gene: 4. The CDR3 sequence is CASRLDRGGYTF. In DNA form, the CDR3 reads TGTGCCAGCAGACTAGACAGGGGTGGCTACACCTTC.

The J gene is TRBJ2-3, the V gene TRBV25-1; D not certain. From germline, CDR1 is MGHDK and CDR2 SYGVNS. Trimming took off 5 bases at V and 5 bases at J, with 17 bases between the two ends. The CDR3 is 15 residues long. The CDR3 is CASSQLQSEVDTQYF. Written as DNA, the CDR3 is TGTGCCAGCAGTCAATTACAGTCGGAAGTAGATACGCAGTATTTT.

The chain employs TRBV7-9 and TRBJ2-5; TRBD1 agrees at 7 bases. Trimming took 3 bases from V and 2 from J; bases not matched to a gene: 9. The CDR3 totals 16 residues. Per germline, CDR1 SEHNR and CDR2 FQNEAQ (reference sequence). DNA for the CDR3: TGTGCCAGCAGCTTCCCCAGACAGGGTTCGCAAGAGACCCAGTACTTC. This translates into CASSFPRQGSQETQYF.

CDR3 in amino acids: CAISESGSSYNSPLHF. DNA for the CDR3: TGTGCCATCAGTGAGTCTGGGAGCTCCTATAATTCACCCCTCCACTTT. The chain couples TRBV10-3 to TRBJ1-6, with D unresolved. Trimming stripped 0 bases from V and 0 bases from J, with 6 bases between. Germline V gene data show CDR1 as ENHRY and CDR2 as SYGVKD. The CDR3 runs to 16 residues.

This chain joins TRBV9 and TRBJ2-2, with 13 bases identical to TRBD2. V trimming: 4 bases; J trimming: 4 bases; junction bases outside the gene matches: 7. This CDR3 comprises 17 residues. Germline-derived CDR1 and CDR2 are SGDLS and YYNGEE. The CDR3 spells CASSPQTSGGRTGELFF. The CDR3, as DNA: TGTGCCAGCAGCCCTCAGACTAGCGGGGGGCGCACCGGGGAGCTGTTTTTT.

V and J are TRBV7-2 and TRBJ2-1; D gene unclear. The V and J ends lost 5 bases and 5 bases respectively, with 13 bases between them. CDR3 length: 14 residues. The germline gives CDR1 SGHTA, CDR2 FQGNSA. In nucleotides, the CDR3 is TGTGCCAGCAGCCCTTCAGGTTCTCACAATGAGCAGTTCTTC. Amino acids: CASSPSGSHNEQFF.

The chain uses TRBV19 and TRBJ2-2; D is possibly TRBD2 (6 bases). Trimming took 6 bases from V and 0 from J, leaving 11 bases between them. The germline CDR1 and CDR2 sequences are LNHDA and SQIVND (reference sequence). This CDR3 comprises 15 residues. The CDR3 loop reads CASSWDFANTGELFF. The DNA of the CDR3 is TGTGCCAGTAGCTGGGACTTCGCGAACACCGGGGAGCTGTTTTTT.

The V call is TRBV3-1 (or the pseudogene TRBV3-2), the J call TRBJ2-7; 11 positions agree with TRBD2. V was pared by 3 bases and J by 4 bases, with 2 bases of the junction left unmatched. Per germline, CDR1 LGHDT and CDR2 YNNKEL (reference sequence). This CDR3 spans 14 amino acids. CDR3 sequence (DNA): TGTGCCAGCAGCCAGACTAGCGGGAAATACGAGCAGTACTTC. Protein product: CASSQTSGKYEQYF.

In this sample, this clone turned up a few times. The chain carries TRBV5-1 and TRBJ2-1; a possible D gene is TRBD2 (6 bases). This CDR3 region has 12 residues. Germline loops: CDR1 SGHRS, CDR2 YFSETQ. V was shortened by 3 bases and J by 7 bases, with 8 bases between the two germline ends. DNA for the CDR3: TGCGCCAGCAGCTGGGGGGAGAATGAGCAGTTCTTC. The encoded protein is CASSWGENEQFF.